This TCR beta chain was observed in a study of long-term antiretroviral therapy in people with HIV (dated 2022 in TCRdb). Describing the broader study: The earliest samples were collected approximately a decade before the 2015 WHO recommendation for immediate ART, a period when ART was typically delayed until CD4 counts fell. This retrospective serial study examined whether starting ART and sustained HIV suppression were associated with changes in the composition and diversity of the TRB repertoire in peripheral blood. The cohort contributed about 200 cryopreserved PBMC samples from about 29 adults with confirmed HIV infection, collected serially over a mean of approximately 6 years (range 1-12). Among the 30 or so participants with HIV, eleven were female. Test extractions of a monoclonal T-cell line alongside a few dozen polyclonal samples showed no cross-contamination during QIAcube processing.

Relative to germline, V is 0 bases shorter and J is 9 bases shorter, with 14 bases between their ends. Per the germline V gene, MGHRA is the CDR1 and YSYEKL is the CDR2. From cysteine to phenylalanine, the CDR3 is 14 amino acids long. Only the CDR3 DNA is retained, 42 bases long and in frame from the first base. Study-wide conclusions, independent of this receptor: Expanded TRB clones identified before ART initiation dominated the repertoire across all time points, though the dominance fluctuated and decreased in many PLHIV after ART. No data were available on ART adherence, viral resistance or therapy changes, limiting inferences about post-ART repertoire changes. CDR3 length ranges in HIV repertoires were narrower than in controls, and network structure suggested an antigen-experienced repertoire with only a slight naive shift after ART. Owing to limited PBMC availability, only the TCR beta chain was sequenced, without alpha chain pairing. The samples span the years 2004 to 2017, and the ART regimens used may be less effective than current regimens. Because pre-ART samples had limited cell numbers, profiling was done on unsorted PBMC rather than on sorted CD4+ and CD8+ T cells. Starting ART was linked to a significant rise in TRB diversity, yet even with long-term ART the diversity remained significantly lower than in transplant donor controls.

About this clone itself: The antigen this receptor binds is unknown. No clone much larger than this one lies a single base away; base qualities are absent.

The immunoSEQ hsTCRB v3.0 assay was used at survey level resolution to sequence the TRB variable region. The targeted TRB sequencing depth was about 40,000-50,000 T-cell genomes per sample. TRB libraries were pooled and sequenced on an Illumina MiSeq using a v3 150-cycle kit. The authors' analysis ran thus. Repertoire analysis was run in R within a reproducible Nextflow workflow that covered QC, data transformation and analysis. LymphoSeq2, an R package for exploring AIRR-Seq data, was used to implement the custom analyses. After excluding a handful of samples that yielded fewer than 5000 total TRB sequences, 188 HIV repertoires remained for analysis. Among the 180 or so HIV repertoires that were kept, some 60 were collected before ART initiation and under 150 were collected after ART initiation. Repertoires were downsampled to 5000 TRB nucleotide sequences, with summary statistics averaged over 100 downsampling iterations. The analysis kept only TRB sequences whose CDR3 regions were at least seven amino acids long. A Shannon entropy-derived clonality score and the Gini coefficient were used to measure diversity. In the repertoire networks, any two of the top 5000 CDR3 amino acid sequences were connected whenever the two sequences differed by an edit distance of one. GLIPH2 predicted antigen specificity groups and MHC restriction for TRB CDR3 amino acid sequences. To flag known associations with CMV, EBV, HIV or tissue antigens, CDR3 amino acid sequences were compared against VDJdb and McPAS-TCR. Pre-ART, post-ART and control groups were compared with Wilcoxon signed-rank tests and Holm-Bonferroni correction. In TCRdb, the immuneACCESS table is reduced to in-frame sequences with V and J assigned. These tables do not hold every clone; where another copy was compared, an unresolved V gene accounts for under half, and the others remain unexplained. V and J calls plus clone size are reproduced from that table; the DNA served to infer D and trimming. The table for this sample lists almost 35,000 clones; 85% of them were counted only once. More than 4.5% of the sample is held by the ten biggest clonotypes.

To be included, a participant needed at least one PBMC sample from before ART initiation plus at least two post-ART samples. Every participant with HIV received treatment in the United States of America. Before DNA extraction, cryopreserved samples containing roughly 0.9-10 million PBMC were thawed and washed. At the time of the earliest PBMC sample for each participant with HIV, ages ranged from roughly 23 to 55 years. PBMC samples from each participant spanned 1-4 timepoints before ART initiation and 2-8 timepoints after ART initiation, with a median of 7 samples. For every participant, serial HIV viral load, CD4+ T-cell count, ART history and demographic data were obtained. Genomic DNA was extracted from unsorted PBMC with a Qiagen kit on a QIAcube, with processing performed in batches of 12 samples.

This receptor was obtained from a woman aged 25-40 years with HIV. Sequenced here: unsorted PBMCs, sampled roughly 2.9 years before starting antiretroviral therapy. The V and J segments used are TRBV4-1 and TRBJ1-2; TRBD1 is possibly the D segment (5 matching bases). This receptor has the CDR3 CASSQEDRPGSYTF. Read as DNA, the sequence is TGCGCCAGCAGCCAAGAGGATAGGCCAGGGAGCTACACCTTC.